Below, 27 T cell receptor beta chains from the same sample are listed, as sequenced in a study of cytomegalovirus exposure and HLA in healthy donors (dated by TCRdb to the late 2010s). The library was obtained by the immunoSEQ multiplex PCR assay. For the multiplex PCR, a mixture combining 60 forward primers for TCR Vbeta segments and 13 reverse primers for TCR Jbeta segments was used. The source is immuneACCESS, and TCRdb retained only in-frame sequences with V and J called. Part of the clones is not carried over; for the studies checked, unresolved V genes explain less than half of this, and the remainder is unexplained. Here the sample has some 190,000 clones; roughly 73% occur a single time. The ten top clones hold roughly 2.1% of the sample. The sample consisted of PBMCs. These receptors came from a woman aged 30 to 39 in good health and CMV-seropositive.

This clone was detected only once. V gene TRBV6-1 combines with J gene TRBJ1-5; D may be TRBD1 (6 bases). Trimming took off 6 bases at V and 4 bases at J, with 13 bases between the two ends. CDR3 length equals 14 residues. Germline V gives CDR1 MNHNS, CDR2 SASEGT. The CDR3 bases are TGTGCCAGCAGGACAGGTCTGCGAAATCAGCCCCAGCATTTT. As protein: CASRTGLRNQPQHF.

CDR3 in amino acids: CASSLGQGHLYEQYF. DNA of the CDR3: TGTGCCAGCAGCCTAGGACAGGGGCATCTCTACGAGCAGTACTTC. This sequence joins TRBV5-6 and TRBJ2-7; 9 nucleotides agree with TRBD1. Looked up from germline, CDR1 is SGHDT and CDR2 is YYEEEE. The length of the CDR3 is 15 residues. The ends lost 4 bases at V and 3 bases at J; junction bases unmatched: 8.

The chain has TRBV19 and TRBJ2-3; D is perhaps TRBD1 (6 bases). Germline V lookup: CDR1 LNHDA, CDR2 SQIVND (reference sequence). The CDR3 contains 17 residues. Trimming took 4 bases from V and 0 from J, leaving 17 bases between them. CDR3 coding DNA: TGTGCCAGTAGTAGGGGTTTTTTCAGGGGAAGCACAGATACGCAGTATTTT. As protein: CASSRGFFRGSTDTQYF. Full variable domain (rest looked up from reference TRBV19 and TRBJ2-3): DGGITQSPKYLFRKEGQNVTLSCEQNLNHDAMYWYRQDPGQGLRLIYYSQIVNDFQKGDIAEGYSVSREKKESFPLTVTSAQKNPTAFYLCASSRGFFRGSTDTQYFGPGTRLTVL.

This clone is a singleton in its sample. The chain joins TRBV5-4 to TRBJ1-6, with D possibly TRBD1 on 5 matching bases. The CDR3 loop spans 16 amino acids. CDR1 is SGHNT, CDR2 YYREEE, per germline (reference sequence). V lost 3 bases and J 7 bases, leaving 17 bases between the germline ends. Written as DNA, the CDR3 is TGTGCCAGCAGCTGGGGCGTGGCAGCGCCGAATTCACCCCTCCACTTT. It specifies CASSWGVAAPNSPLHF.

The V gene is TRBV30, the J gene TRBJ1-3; 9 positions agree with TRBD1. CDR1 is GTSNPN, CDR2 SVGIG, per germline (reference sequence). The V gene end was trimmed by 3 bases and the J gene end by 3 bases; junction bases not matched to a gene: 15. The CDR3 has 18 residues. CDR3 DNA sequence: TGTGCCTGGAGAGGAAAACCCCCGACAGGGGGGTATGGAAACACCATATATTTT. This codes for CAWRGKPPTGGYGNTIYF.

The chain combines TRBV9 with TRBJ1-2; tentative D call: TRBD1 (5 bases). CDR3 length: 13 residues. V was cut by 0 bases and J by 2 bases, with 5 bases left in between. Per germline, CDR1 SGDLS and CDR2 YYNGEE. The CDR3 loop is CASSVAGNYGYTF. CDR3 DNA: TGTGCCAGCAGCGTAGCAGGGAACTATGGCTACACCTTC.

V gene TRBV19 combines with J gene TRBJ2-3; 8 nucleotides align to TRBD2. Germline loops: CDR1 LNHDA, CDR2 SQIVND (reference sequence). V lost 5 bases to trimming and J lost 2 bases; unmatched junction nucleotides: 15. This CDR3 is built from 18 residues. The CDR3 DNA reads TGTGCCAGTAGTCCCCGGGTGGTAATAGCGGGACCCACAGATACGCAGTATTTT. Its protein product is CASSPRVVIAGPTDTQYF. Full variable domain (rest looked up from reference TRBV19 and TRBJ2-3): DGGITQSPKYLFRKEGQNVTLSCEQNLNHDAMYWYRQDPGQGLRLIYYSQIVNDFQKGDIAEGYSVSREKKESFPLTVTSAQKNPTAFYLCASSPRVVIAGPTDTQYFGPGTRLTVL.

The CDR3 region has the DNA TGTGCCACCAGCAGAGATTTAACCTACGAGCAGTACTTC. Encoded protein: CATSRDLTYEQYF. The J gene is TRBJ2-7, the V gene TRBV15, with no clear D. CDR1 LNHNV and CDR2 YYDKDF come from the germline V gene (reference sequence). Trimming stripped 0 bases from V and 2 bases from J, with 5 bases between. The CDR3 runs to 13 residues.

This clone was seen a handful of times. The V call is TRBV7-9, the J call TRBJ1-1; D gene ambiguous. The V gene's germline CDR1 is SEHNR and CDR2 FQNEAQ (reference sequence). The CDR3 consists of 14 residues. Trimming stripped 2 bases from V and 0 bases from J, with 7 bases between. The CDR3 region has the DNA TGTGCCAGCAGCTTACAGATCTTGAACACTGAAGCTTTCTTT. Translated, it gives CASSLQILNTEAFF.

On this clone itself: At one end the junction does not follow the germline gene, possibly because of a read error. V is TRBV6-4 and J is TRBJ1-6; D is possibly TRBD1 (5 bases). From germline, CDR1 is MRHNA and CDR2 SNTAGT. The CDR3 is made up of 17 amino acids. This chain's CDR3 is CASSRGQIGDYNSPLHF. CDR3 nucleotide sequence: TGTGCCAGCAGTCGGGGCCAAATAGGGGACTATAATTCCCCCCTCCACTTT.

This clone appeared a few times. CDR3 protein: CASSFTNGLSRLYF. In DNA, the CDR3 is TGTGCCAGCAGCTTCACGAATGGACTCTCCAGGCTGTACTTC. The V call is TRBV5-4, the J call TRBJ2-4, with D tentatively TRBD2 (5 bases). Trimming took off 2 bases at V and 15 bases at J, with 21 bases between the two ends. The CDR3 runs to 14 residues. Per germline, CDR1 SGHNT and CDR2 YYREEE (reference sequence). Supplemented by reference TRBV5-4 and TRBJ2-4, the full variable domain reads ETGVTQSPTHLIKTRGQQVTLRCSSQSGHNTVSWYQQALGQGPQFIFQYYREEENGRGNFPPRFSGLQFPNYSSELNVNALELDDSALYLCASSFTNGLSRLYFGAGTRLSVL.

About this clone: One end of the junction does not line up with germline, which may come from a read error. This chain connects TRBV7-9 to TRBJ2-7, with D tentatively TRBD2 (5 bases). CDR1 SEHNR and CDR2 FQNEAQ come from the germline V gene (reference sequence). The CDR3 consists of 12 residues. DNA of the CDR3: TGTTCCAGCAGCTTGGACTTTTACGAGCAGTACTTC. Residues: CSSSLDFYEQYF.

The chain is built from TRBV5-1 and TRBJ1-2; D remains ambiguous. The CDR3 totals 14 residues. Germline V lookup: CDR1 SGHRS, CDR2 YFSETQ. V lost 0 bases and J 7 bases, leaving 13 bases between the germline ends. In DNA, the CDR3 is TGCGCCAGCAGCTTGGAACTCGCCGCAGGTGGCTACACCTTC. Its translation: CASSLELAAGGYTF.

The chain is built from TRBV5-6 and TRBJ2-7, with TRBD2 as a possible D gene (6 bases). V lost 3 bases and J 2 bases, leaving 9 bases between the germline ends. The CDR3 spans 13 residues. The germline V gene encodes CDR1 SGHDT and CDR2 YYEEEE. CDR3 protein: CASSSGDPYEQYF. As DNA, the CDR3 is TGTGCCAGCAGCTCGGGGGACCCCTACGAGCAGTACTTC.

This chain connects TRBV28 to TRBJ2-7, with D perhaps TRBD1 (5 bases). CDR3 length equals 13 residues. Per the germline V gene, CDR1 is MDHEN and CDR2 is SYDVKM. V lost 7 bases, J lost 4 bases, and 14 bases lay in between. The CDR3 DNA follows: TGTGCCAGCACCCACCAGGGTGATTACGAGCAGTACTTC. This gives the protein CASTHQGDYEQYF.

This chain uses TRBV25-1 with TRBJ2-3; 10 bases align to TRBD2. The CDR3 is made up of 16 amino acids. The ends lost 6 bases at V and 4 bases at J; junction bases unmatched: 10. Per the germline V gene, CDR1 is MGHDK and CDR2 is SYGVNS. CDR3 in DNA: TGTGCCAGCAGGAACACCCTAGCGGGAGAGTCAGATACGCAGTATTTT. This sequence encodes CASRNTLAGESDTQYF.

The chain recombines TRBV2 with TRBJ2-3; a possible D gene is TRBD1 (6 bases). The CDR3 runs 23 residues. The germline V gene has CDR1 SNHLY and CDR2 FYNNEI. V gave up 4 bases and J gave up 1 base, with 36 bases separating them. For the CDR3, the DNA is TGTGCCAGCAGTGTTTGGGACACCGTTGGTGGGCAAGCACCCGGTGATGGCACAGATACGCAGTATTTT. This encodes CASSVWDTVGGQAPGDGTDTQYF.

The chain couples TRBV9 to TRBJ2-5, with D unclear. Trimming removed 4 bases from V and 2 bases from J, with 9 bases in between. Per germline, CDR1 SGDLS and CDR2 YYNGEE. The CDR3 consists of 13 residues. The CDR3 DNA is TGTGCCAGCAGCCCGACGGAGCAAGAGACCCAGTACTTC. Protein: CASSPTEQETQYF.

The rearrangement joins TRBV5-4 to TRBJ2-1; a weak D match, TRBD2 (5 bases). Deletions cut 0 bases from V and 10 bases from J, with 8 bases between. The CDR3 totals 12 residues. The germline CDR1 and CDR2 sequences are SGHNT and YYREEE (reference sequence). The CDR3 nucleotides read TGTGCCAGCAGCTTGGATCGCGGGGAGCAGTTCTTC. Encoded protein: CASSLDRGEQFF.

The genes are TRBV28 and TRBJ2-1; TRBD2 matches at 9 bases. The CDR3 is 13 residues long. Germline-derived CDR1 and CDR2 are MDHEN and SYDVKM. Trimming cost V 4 bases and J 12 bases; bases outside gene matches: 7. In DNA form, the CDR3 reads TGTGCCAGCAGTTGGGGTAGCGGGAGCCCGCAGTTCTTC. Protein: CASSWGSGSPQFF.

The chain links TRBV2 to TRBJ1-1, with TRBD1 as a possible D gene (5 bases). Trimming shortened V by 7 bases and J by 6 bases, and 18 bases separated the two germline ends. Germline CDR1 is SNHLY and CDR2 is FYNNEI. The CDR3 consists of 14 residues. Here the CDR3 DNA reads TGTGCCAGCACCGAAACCCGGACACCTCCTGAAGCTTTCTTT. Protein product: CASTETRTPPEAFF.

V and J are TRBV9 and TRBJ1-5; D is undetermined. This CDR3 is built from 14 residues. The V gene's germline CDR1 is SGDLS and CDR2 YYNGEE. Trimming removed 0 bases from V and 4 bases from J, with 8 bases in between. The CDR3 DNA follows: TGTGCCAGCAGCGTAGGGGAGGTGAATCAGCCCCAGCATTTT. Protein sequence: CASSVGEVNQPQHF.

This rearrangement joins TRBV9 to TRBJ2-3; 10 bases align to TRBD2. Germline trimming cut 1 base from V and 3 bases from J; bases unmatched to any gene: 5. Germline V gives CDR1 SGDLS, CDR2 YYNGEE. This CDR3 has 16 amino acids. The DNA of the CDR3 is TGTGCCAGCAGCGTACCTAGCGGGAGTGGTACAGATACGCAGTATTTT. It translates to CASSVPSGSGTDTQYF. The whole variable domain, filled in from reference TRBV9 and TRBJ2-3, reads DSGVTQTPKHLITATGQRVTLRCSPRSGDLSVYWYQQSLDQGLQFLIQYYNGEERAKGNILERFSAQQFPDLHSELNLSSLELGDSALYFCASSVPSGSGTDTQYFGPGTRLTVL.

This sequence joins TRBV27 and TRBJ1-6, with TRBD1 identical over 8 bases. The germline gives CDR1 MNHEY, CDR2 SMNVEV (reference sequence). This CDR3 contains 15 residues. The junction had 10 bases not matched to a gene; V was cut back by 5 bases and J by 10 bases. CDR3 region: CASSRRTGYGSPLHF. For the CDR3, the DNA is TGTGCCAGCAGTCGAAGGACAGGGTATGGCTCACCCCTCCACTTT.

This clone was seen more than once but under ten times. The J gene is TRBJ2-2, the V gene TRBV4-2; D perhaps matches TRBD2 (6 bases). Per the germline V gene, CDR1 is LGHNA and CDR2 is YNFKEQ. V was pared by 4 bases and J by 7 bases, with 10 bases between. This CDR3 has 13 residues. The CDR3 sequence is CASSLPGGGELFF. The CDR3 region has the DNA TGTGCCAGCAGCCTACCCGGGGGCGGGGAGCTGTTTTTT.

V and J are TRBV19 and TRBJ1-2; 7 bases match TRBD1. V lost 4 bases, J lost 1 base, and 6 bases stayed unmatched. CDR3 length: 15 amino acids. Looked up from germline, CDR1 is LNHDA and CDR2 is SQIVND (reference sequence). CDR3 amino acids: CASSRDSTVNYGYTF. In DNA, the CDR3 is TGTGCCAGTAGTAGGGACAGTACCGTTAACTATGGCTACACCTTC.

This chain links TRBV2 with TRBJ2-4; D is undetermined. Trimming left V 3 bases short and J 2 bases short, with 17 bases between. CDR3 length: 17 amino acids. Germline CDR1 SNHLY, CDR2 FYNNEI. The CDR3 coding sequence is TGTGCCAGCAGTGACCCACTACGTCTCGGTACCAAAAACATTCAGTACTTC. This translates into CASSDPLRLGTKNIQYF.